This entry lists 13 T cell receptor beta chains sequenced from one sample in a study of blood T cell repertoires in COVID-19. The table came from immunoSEQ multiplex PCR; TCRdb's copy has only in-frame clones and leaves some out. The sample lists 250,000 to 350,000 clones, 70% to 90% seen once, with approximately 4% in the top ten. Sequencing was done on a sample of PBMCs or T cells enriched from blood (not recorded which). Receptor source: a woman younger than 45 who had recovered from COVID-19.

The chain recombines TRBV5-6 with TRBJ1-6; D gene unclear. The CDR3 covers 14 residues. Trimming took off 0 bases at V and 5 bases at J, with 6 bases between the two ends. Germline V gives CDR1 SGHDT, CDR2 YYEEEE. For the CDR3, the DNA is TGTGCCAGCAGCTTGGGTCAGGATAATTCACCCCTCCACTTT. It translates to CASSLGQDNSPLHF. Together with reference TRBV5-6 and TRBJ1-6, the CDR3 gives the full variable domain: DAGVTQSPTHLIKTRGQQVTLRCSPKSGHDTVSWYQQALGQGPQFIFQYYEEEERQRGNFPDRFSGHQFPNYSSELNVNALLLGDSALYLCASSLGQDNSPLHFGNGTRLTVT.

The CDR3: CASREDGTANTGELFF. The CDR3 DNA follows: TGTGCCAGCAGAGAGGACGGGACAGCGAACACCGGGGAGCTGTTTTTT. The chain is built from TRBV2 and TRBJ2-2; 7 bases line up with TRBD1. The CDR3 extends over 16 amino acids. Germline V gene sequence: CDR1 SNHLY, CDR2 FYNNEI. V shed 6 bases and J 0 bases; nucleotides not matched to a gene: 7.

V gene TRBV18 combines with J gene TRBJ2-7; perhaps TRBD1 as D (6 bases). V was shortened by 5 bases and J by 0 bases, with 17 bases between the two germline ends. The germline V gene has CDR1 KGHSH and CDR2 LQKENI. The CDR3 has 16 amino acids. CDR3 coding DNA: TGTGCCAGCTCAGTTAACAGGGCATCCAACTCCTACGAGCAGTACTTC. Protein sequence: CASSVNRASNSYEQYF.

V gene TRBV30 combines with J gene TRBJ2-5, with TRBD1 identical over 10 bases. Per germline, CDR1 GTSNPN and CDR2 SVGIG (reference sequence). Germline trimming cut 5 bases from V and 5 bases from J; bases unmatched to any gene: 8. The CDR3 is made up of 14 amino acids. In nucleotides, the CDR3 is TGTGCCTGGGAAAGACAGGGGGCGCTTGAGACCCAGTACTTC. It specifies CAWERQGALETQYF. Full variable domain (missing parts from reference TRBV30 and TRBJ2-5): SQTIHQWPATLVQPVGSPLSLECTVEGTSNPNLYWYRQAAGRGLQLLFYSVGIGQISSEVPQNLSASRPQDRQFILSSKKLLLSDSGFYLCAWERQGALETQYFGPGTRLLVL.

The V gene is TRBV14, the J gene TRBJ2-7; D not resolved. CDR3 length equals 11 residues. The germline V and J ends were trimmed by 4 bases and 5 bases, with 6 bases remaining between them. CDR1 is SGHDN and CDR2 is FVKESK in the germline V gene. DNA for the CDR3: TGTGCCAGCAGCCTCCTTAACGAGCAGTACTTC. Translated, it gives CASSLLNEQYF.

In its sample, this clone was seen once. This sequence joins TRBV28 and TRBJ2-1; D not resolved. CDR1 MDHEN and CDR2 SYDVKM come from the germline V gene. V was trimmed by 5 bases and J by 7 bases, leaving 6 bases between them. The CDR3 is 11 residues long. This CDR3 reads CASSLGNEQFF. CDR3 sequence (DNA): TGTGCCAGCAGTCTCGGGAATGAGCAGTTCTTC.

The chain employs TRBV4-1 and TRBJ1-1; D might be TRBD1 (5 bases). The CDR3 has 17 amino acids. The germline V gene encodes CDR1 MGHRA and CDR2 YSYEKL. Trimming stripped 1 base from V and 4 bases from J, with 19 bases between. CDR3: CASSQGRGGKGGTEAFF. CDR3 DNA sequence: TGCGCCAGCAGCCAAGGCCGCGGGGGTAAGGGTGGCACTGAAGCTTTCTTT.

The J gene is TRBJ1-2, the V gene TRBV5-1; 9 nucleotides align to TRBD1. The ends lost 4 bases at V and 7 bases at J; junction bases unmatched: 8. CDR3 length equals 14 residues. Germline V gene sequence: CDR1 SGHRS, CDR2 YFSETQ. The chain's CDR3 is CASSPGTGWRGYTF. CDR3 DNA sequence: TGCGCCAGCAGCCCCGGGACAGGGTGGCGTGGCTACACCTTC.

This clone appeared a single time. CDR3 protein: CASSIQAGSSYEQYF. The CDR3 DNA reads TGTGCCAGCAGCATCCAAGCGGGGAGCTCCTACGAGCAGTACTTC. The chain recombines TRBV11-1 with TRBJ2-7; 7 nucleotides agree with TRBD2. The germline V gene encodes CDR1 SGHAT and CDR2 FQDESV (reference sequence). With 5 bases clipped from V and 0 bases from J, the junction kept 7 bases outside the gene matches. The CDR3 contains 15 residues.

The rearrangement links TRBV4-1 to TRBJ2-2; TRBD2 matches 7 bases. This CDR3 comprises 15 residues. Germline V CDR1 and CDR2: MGHRA, YSYEKL. Trimming cost V 1 base and J 3 bases; bases outside gene matches: 2. CDR3 sequence (DNA): TGCGCCAGCAGCCAAGGGGGGGGATACACCGGGGAGCTGTTTTTT. Its translation is CASSQGGGYTGELFF.

The chain couples TRBV19 to TRBJ1-2; D may be TRBD1 (5 bases). The CDR3 is 14 residues long. V was pared by 2 bases and J by 2 bases, with 9 bases between. Looked up from germline, CDR1 is LNHDA and CDR2 is SQIVND (reference sequence). CDR3 bases: TGTGCCAGTAGTATAACAGGTCCCAACTATGGCTACACCTTC. It translates to CASSITGPNYGYTF. Full variable domain (remainder filled in from reference TRBV19 and TRBJ1-2): DGGITQSPKYLFRKEGQNVTLSCEQNLNHDAMYWYRQDPGQGLRLIYYSQIVNDFQKGDIAEGYSVSREKKESFPLTVTSAQKNPTAFYLCASSITGPNYGYTFGSGTRLTVV.

Many counts were recorded for this clone. V gene TRBV28 combines with J gene TRBJ1-5; a possible D gene is TRBD1 (5 bases). Trimming removed 7 bases from V and 4 bases from J, with 14 bases in between. This CDR3 contains 14 residues. Germline-derived CDR1 and CDR2 are MDHEN and SYDVKM. As DNA, the CDR3 is TGTGCCAGCATCCCGGGGGGGTGGAATCAGCCCCAGCATTTT. Translation: CASIPGGWNQPQHF. Filled out from reference TRBV28 and TRBJ1-5, the complete variable domain reads DVKVTQSSRYLVKRTGEKVFLECVQDMDHENMFWYRQDPGLGLRLIYFSYDVKMKEKGDIPEGYSVSREKKERFSLILESASTNQTSMYLCASIPGGWNQPQHFGDGTRLSIL.

This clone was seen just once. The chain carries TRBV4-2 and TRBJ1-3, with D hard to call. The CDR3 length is 17 residues. Germline assignment: CDR1 LGHNA and CDR2 YNFKEQ. V was clipped by 1 base and J by 0 bases, with 13 bases between them. In DNA form, the CDR3 reads TGTGCCAGCAGCCAAGGGCCGGCAGGCCTCTCTGGAAACACCATATATTTT. Encoded protein: CASSQGPAGLSGNTIYF.